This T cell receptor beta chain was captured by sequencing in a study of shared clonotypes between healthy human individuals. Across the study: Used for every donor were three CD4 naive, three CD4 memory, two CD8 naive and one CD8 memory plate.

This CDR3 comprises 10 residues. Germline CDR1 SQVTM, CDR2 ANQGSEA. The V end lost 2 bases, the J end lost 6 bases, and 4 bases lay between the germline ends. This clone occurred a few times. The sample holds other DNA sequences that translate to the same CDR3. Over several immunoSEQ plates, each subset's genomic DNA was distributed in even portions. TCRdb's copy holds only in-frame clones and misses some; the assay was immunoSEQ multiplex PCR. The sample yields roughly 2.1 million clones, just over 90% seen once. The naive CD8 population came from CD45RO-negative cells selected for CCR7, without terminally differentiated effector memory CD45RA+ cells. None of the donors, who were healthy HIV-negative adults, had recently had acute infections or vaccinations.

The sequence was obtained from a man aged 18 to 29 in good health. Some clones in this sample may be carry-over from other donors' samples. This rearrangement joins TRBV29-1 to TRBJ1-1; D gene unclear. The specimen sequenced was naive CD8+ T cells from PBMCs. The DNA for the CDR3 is TGCAGCGTTGAAATCTCTGAAGCTTTCTTT. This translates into CSVEISEAFF.